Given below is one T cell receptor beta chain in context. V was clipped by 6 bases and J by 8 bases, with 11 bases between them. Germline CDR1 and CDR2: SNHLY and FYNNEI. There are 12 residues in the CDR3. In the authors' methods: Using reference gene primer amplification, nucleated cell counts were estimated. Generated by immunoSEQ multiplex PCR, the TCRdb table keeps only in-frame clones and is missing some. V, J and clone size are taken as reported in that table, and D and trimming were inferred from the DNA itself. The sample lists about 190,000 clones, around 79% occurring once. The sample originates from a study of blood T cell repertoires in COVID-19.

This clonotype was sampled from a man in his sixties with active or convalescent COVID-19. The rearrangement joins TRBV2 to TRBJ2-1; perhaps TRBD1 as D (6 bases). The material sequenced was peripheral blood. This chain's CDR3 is CASREQGDEQFF. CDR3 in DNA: TGTGCCAGCAGGGAACAGGGCGATGAGCAGTTCTTC. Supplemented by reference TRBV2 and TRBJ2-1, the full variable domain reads EPEVTQTPSHQVTQMGQEVILRCVPISNHLYFYWYRQILGQKVEFLVSFYNNEISEKSEIFDDQFSVERPDGSNFTLKIRSTKLEDSAMYFCASREQGDEQFFGPGTRLTVL.